These 26 T cell receptor beta chains were all obtained from the same sample, sequenced in a study of metastatic and nonmetastatic thyroid tumors. All patients reached thyroid surgery having received no treatment beforehand. TCRdb ran MiXCR on the PCR reads. The repertoire has approximately 14,000 clones, around 4% of them found once; the top ten carry around 30%. Sequenced input: tumor tissue. The receptors here all came from a female donor with papillary thyroid cancer or a benign thyroid nodule (not recorded which). Some clones in this sample may be carry-over from other donors' samples.

The V gene is TRBV28, the J gene TRBJ1-2, with D tentatively TRBD1 (5 bases). Deletions cut 5 bases from V and 3 bases from J, with 19 bases between. Germline values: CDR1 MDHEN, CDR2 SYDVKM. The CDR3 covers 16 residues. The CDR3 reads CASSPFGQAYYYGYTF. CDR3 nucleotides: TGTGCCAGCAGTCCGTTTGGACAAGCATATTACTATGGCTACACCTTC.

The chain combines TRBV28 with TRBJ1-3; D gene ambiguous. Germline CDR1 is MDHEN and CDR2 is SYDVKM. Trimming shortened V by 2 bases and J by 5 bases, and 1 base separated the two germline ends. CDR3 length: 11 amino acids. CDR3 coding DNA: TGTGCCAGCAGTTTAAGAAACACCATATATTTT. Translated: CASSLRNTIYF.

This clone was observed at least ten times. With a much larger clone just one base away, this may be a read error. In the same sample, other DNA sequences code for this CDR3. CDR3 amino acids: CASSDRAAGNEQYF. DNA for the CDR3: TGTGCCAGCAGTGACCGCGCGGCTGGGAACGAGCAGTACTTC. The J gene is TRBJ2-7, the V gene TRBV2; the D is unclear. The CDR3 loop spans 14 amino acids. V lost 3 bases to trimming and J lost 5 bases, with 14 bases between them. In germline, CDR1 is SNHLY, CDR2 FYNNEI.

This clone was detected only a few times. The chain links TRBV6-1 to TRBJ2-2; D perhaps matches TRBD1 (6 bases). Trimming cost V 9 bases and J 3 bases, with 17 bases left between them. Germline CDR1 is MNHNS and CDR2 is SASEGT. The CDR3 length is 15 residues. CDR3 sequence: CASSTPGQYTGELFF. In DNA, the CDR3 is TGTGCCAGTTCCACCCCGGGACAATACACCGGGGAGCTGTTTTTT.

The chain has TRBV12-3 or TRBV12-4 and TRBJ1-1; no firm D call. Trimming pared 10 bases from V and 1 base from J, leaving 13 bases between. This CDR3 spans 13 amino acids. In DNA form, the CDR3 reads TGTGCCACCACCTGGACGGGGAACACTGAAGCTTTCTTT. Encoded protein: CATTWTGNTEAFF.

This clone was recorded a few times. The rearrangement uses TRBV6-1 and TRBJ1-2, with D possibly TRBD1 on 5 matching bases. Germline V gene data show CDR1 as MNHNS and CDR2 as SASEGT. V lost 11 bases and J 4 bases, leaving 17 bases between the germline ends. The CDR3 runs 13 residues. CDR3 bases: TGTGCCGGAGGGACGGACCCTGTCTATGGCTACACCTTC. Its translation is CAGGTDPVYGYTF.

This clone was counted between two and nine times. This chain links TRBV5-1 with TRBJ1-3; TRBD1 matches at 10 bases. The V gene's germline CDR1 is SGHRS and CDR2 YFSETQ. V lost 4 bases, J lost 4 bases, and 8 bases stayed unmatched. The CDR3 spans 16 residues. CDR3 sequence reads: CASSPGTGALGNTIYF. In DNA, the CDR3 is TGCGCCAGCAGCCCCGGGACAGGGGCTCTGGGAAACACCATATATTTT.

The chain employs TRBV6-1 and TRBJ2-7; TRBD1 aligns across 7 bases. This CDR3 is 14 amino acids long. V shed 6 bases and J 4 bases; nucleotides not matched to a gene: 9. From germline, CDR1 is MNHNS and CDR2 SASEGT. CDR3 nucleotides: TGTGCCAGCAGAAGGGGGCAGGGGCGGTACGAGCAGTACTTC. This gives the protein CASRRGQGRYEQYF.

This clone is labeled as medium-sized (0.01 to 0.1%). The J gene is TRBJ2-5, the V gene TRBV5-1, with D maybe TRBD1 (6 bases). V lost 0 bases and J 4 bases, leaving 16 bases between the germline ends. This CDR3 is built from 16 residues. CDR1 and CDR2 (germline): SGHRS, YFSETQ. The CDR3 region has the DNA TGCGCCAGCAGCTTGGAACAGGGTGCGGGTGTAGAGACCCAGTACTTC. Amino acid sequence: CASSLEQGAGVETQYF.

This clone was counted only a few times. The chain combines TRBV6-1 with TRBJ2-6, with D tentatively TRBD1 (6 bases). The CDR3 totals 16 residues. Germline V gives CDR1 MNHNS, CDR2 SASEGT. V dropped 4 bases and J dropped 0 bases, with 10 bases sitting between them. The CDR3 DNA follows: TGTGCCAGCAGTGCTACAGGGTTCTCTGGGGCCAACGTCCTGACTTTC. Protein sequence: CASSATGFSGANVLTF.

The chain uses TRBV6-9 and TRBJ1-2, with D maybe TRBD1 (6 bases). The V gene lost 2 bases and the J gene lost 0 bases, with 16 bases spanning the gap. Germline assignment: CDR1 MNHGY and CDR2 SVAAGI. The CDR3 extends over 17 amino acids. In nucleotides, the CDR3 is TGTGCCAGCAGTTATGGAGGACAGCGGTCGGCTAACTATGGCTACACCTTC. This translates into CASSYGGQRSANYGYTF.

V gene TRBV27 combines with J gene TRBJ1-1, with D possibly being TRBD1 (5 bases). The CDR3 sequence is 13 residues long. Trimming took off 6 bases at V and 0 bases at J, with 8 bases between the two ends. Germline loops: CDR1 MNHEY, CDR2 SMNVEV (reference sequence). CDR3 coding DNA: TGTGCCAGCAGCCTGACAGTGAACACTGAAGCTTTCTTT. Its protein product is CASSLTVNTEAFF.

This clone was counted between two and nine times. An end of the junction differs from the germline gene, which may be a read error. The gene calls are TRBV24-1 and TRBJ2-1; D is perhaps TRBD1 (5 bases). The germline V gene has CDR1 KGHDR and CDR2 SFDVKD. The CDR3 runs 12 residues. The CDR3 nucleotides are TGTGCCAGCAGTGCAGGGTACAATGAGCAGTTCTTC. Its translation is CASSAGYNEQFF.

CDR3 residues: CAGKNSGETGELFF. In DNA form, the CDR3 reads TGTGCCGGCAAAAACTCGGGGGAGACCGGGGAGCTGTTTTTT. V gene TRBV28 combines with J gene TRBJ2-2, with TRBD2 as a possible D gene (6 bases). Germline CDR1 reads MDHEN; CDR2 reads SYDVKM. Trimming left V 11 bases short and J 5 bases short, with 18 bases between. This CDR3 has 14 residues.

CDR3 coding DNA: TGTGCCAGCAGTTTATCGGCCCCAGAAGGGAAGGCTTTCTTT. Its protein product is CASSLSAPEGKAFF. The chain combines TRBV28 with TRBJ1-1; D remains unclear. The germline V and J ends were trimmed by 1 base and 11 bases, with 17 bases remaining between them. Germline V gene lookup returns CDR1 MDHEN and CDR2 SYDVKM. This CDR3 is built from 14 residues.

The V call is TRBV20-1, the J call TRBJ2-7; D not certain. The germline CDR1 and CDR2 sequences are DFQATT and SNEGSKA (reference sequence). V dropped 1 base and J dropped 3 bases, with 7 bases sitting between them. CDR3 length equals 12 residues. CDR3 DNA sequence: TGCAGTGCTAGAGGGGTGGGCTACGAGCAGTACTTC. This encodes CSARGVGYEQYF.

There are a few counts of this clone. The chain couples TRBV27 to TRBJ1-1; no firm D call. The CDR3 has 11 amino acids. In germline, CDR1 is MNHEY, CDR2 SMNVEV (reference sequence). Deletions cut 6 bases from V and 5 bases from J, with 7 bases between. The DNA of the CDR3 is TGTGCCAGCAGGAGGGAAACTGAAGCTTTCTTT. Its translation is CASRRETEAFF.

V is TRBV2 and J is TRBJ2-7; D may be TRBD2 (5 bases). This CDR3 region has 12 residues. Trimming cost V 7 bases and J 5 bases, with 12 bases left between them. Germline V CDR1 and CDR2: SNHLY, FYNNEI. CDR3 loop: CASTPGVNEQYF. CDR3 coding DNA: TGTGCCAGCACCCCCGGGGTAAACGAGCAGTACTTC. Based on the CDR3 plus reference TRBV2 and TRBJ2-7, the full variable domain is EPEVTQTPSHQVTQMGQEVILRCVPISNHLYFYWYRQILGQKVEFLVSFYNNEISEKSEIFDDQFSVERPDGSNFTLKIRSTKLEDSAMYFCASTPGVNEQYFGPGTRLTVT.

This chain uses TRBV6-1 with TRBJ1-2; tentatively, D is TRBD1 (5 bases). The CDR3 has 13 residues. Germline CDR1 reads MNHNS; CDR2 reads SASEGT. V dropped 6 bases and J dropped 5 bases, with 13 bases sitting between them. In DNA form, the CDR3 reads TGTGCCAGCAGCCCTGAGGGGCTGTATGGCTACACCTTC. Protein: CASSPEGLYGYTF.

The CDR3 reads CASSLGASGPYEQYF. Written as DNA, the CDR3 is TGTGCCAGCAGCTTGGGGGCTAGCGGTCCCTACGAGCAGTACTTC. The V and J genes are TRBV6-1 and TRBJ2-7; possible D gene TRBD2, 7 bases. Germline loops: CDR1 MNHNS, CDR2 SASEGT. CDR3 length: 15 amino acids. Trimming removed 6 bases at V and 2 bases at J, with 17 bases between.

Judged by abundance, this clone is large (0.1 to 1%). This rearrangement joins TRBV6-1 to TRBJ1-6; a possible D gene is TRBD1 (5 bases). Germline V lookup: CDR1 MNHNS, CDR2 SASEGT. This CDR3 comprises 16 residues. V gave up 5 bases and J gave up 9 bases, with 20 bases separating them. CDR3 nucleotide sequence: TGTGCCAGCAGTTACGCTCCCCCGGGGCCGAGTTCACCCCTCCACTTT. Translated, it gives CASSYAPPGPSSPLHF.

This chain links TRBV6-1 with TRBJ2-7, with D possibly being TRBD1 or TRBD2 (6 bases each). This CDR3 has 14 amino acids. Trimming removed 8 bases at V and 2 bases at J, with 16 bases between. Germline V lookup: CDR1 MNHNS, CDR2 SASEGT. The DNA of the CDR3 is TGTGCCAGCCATACCGGGGGCTACCCCTACGAGCAGTACTTC. Encoded protein: CASHTGGYPYEQYF.

The chain uses TRBV7-8 and TRBJ2-7; 9 bases match TRBD1. The J segment lost 2 bases and the V segment lost 5 bases, leaving 7 bases of the junction unmatched. This CDR3 is 15 amino acids long. Germline values: CDR1 SGHVS, CDR2 FQNEAQ. In DNA, the CDR3 is TGTGCCAGCAGCCCCAACAGGGGGCCAACCTACGAGCAGTACTTC. Protein: CASSPNRGPTYEQYF. The full variable domain, completed using reference TRBV7-8 and TRBJ2-7, is GAGVSQSPRYKVAKRGQDVALRCDPISGHVSLFWYQQALGQGPEFLTYFQNEAQLDKSGLPSDRFFAERPEGSVSTLKIQRTQQEDSAVYLCASSPNRGPTYEQYFGPGTRLTVT.

The gene calls are TRBV5-1 and TRBJ2-1; D is possibly TRBD1 or TRBD2 (5 bases each). Germline V lookup: CDR1 SGHRS, CDR2 YFSETQ. With 0 bases removed from V and 3 bases from J, the gap between germline ends came to 16 bases. This CDR3 has 17 amino acids. The CDR3 protein is CASSLAWFREHYNEQFF. In DNA form, the CDR3 reads TGCGCCAGCAGCTTGGCCTGGTTCAGGGAGCACTACAATGAGCAGTTCTTC.

The CDR3 sequence is CAWSGEEDQPQHF. CDR3 DNA sequence: TGTGCCTGGAGTGGGGAGGAGGATCAGCCCCAGCATTTT. The chain couples TRBV30 to TRBJ1-5; no firm D call. This CDR3 spans 13 amino acids. V lost 1 base, J lost 5 bases, and 9 bases lay in between. CDR1 and CDR2 from the germline V gene are GTSNPN and SVGIG (reference sequence).

This clone has more than one count but fewer than ten. The rearrangement joins TRBV6-5 to TRBJ1-1; no firm D call. Trimming removed 3 bases at V and 2 bases at J, with 7 bases between. CDR1 is MNHEY, CDR2 SVGAGI, per germline. The CDR3 runs to 13 residues. CDR3: CASSYTVNTEAFF. DNA for the CDR3: TGTGCCAGCAGTTATACGGTTAACACTGAAGCTTTCTTT.